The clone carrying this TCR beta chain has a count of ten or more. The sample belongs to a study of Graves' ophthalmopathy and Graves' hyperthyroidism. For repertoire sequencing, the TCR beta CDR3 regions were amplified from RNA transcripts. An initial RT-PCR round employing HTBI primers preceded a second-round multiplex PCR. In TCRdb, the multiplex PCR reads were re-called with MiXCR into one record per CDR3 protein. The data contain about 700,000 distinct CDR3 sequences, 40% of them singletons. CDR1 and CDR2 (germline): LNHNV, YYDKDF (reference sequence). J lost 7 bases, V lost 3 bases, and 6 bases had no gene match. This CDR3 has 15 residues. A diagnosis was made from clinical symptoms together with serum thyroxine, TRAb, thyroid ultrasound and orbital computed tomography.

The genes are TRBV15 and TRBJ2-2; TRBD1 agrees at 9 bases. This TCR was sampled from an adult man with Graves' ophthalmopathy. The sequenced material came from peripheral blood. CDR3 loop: CATSSGQGWDGELFF. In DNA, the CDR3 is TGTGCCACCAGCAGTGGACAGGGGTGGGACGGGGAGCTGTTTTTT.